This TCR beta chain was recorded in a study of control samples from healthy donors and cancer patients. Profiling relied on immunoSEQ multiplex PCR, and the TCRdb table lists in-frame clones only, not all of them. The sample lists about 410,000 clones, 80% to 95% occurring once. Between the trimmed V and J ends, which lost 4 bases and 3 bases, there was a span of 6 bases. Per the germline V gene, CDR1 is ENHRY and CDR2 is SYGVKD. The CDR3 contains 12 residues. Specimen: PBMCs. This receptor was taken from a man in his forties with head and neck cancer. The chain uses TRBV10-3 and TRBJ1-2; D is unclear. The CDR3 loop reads CAISAADYGYTF. CDR3 bases: TGTGCCATCAGTGCGGCAGACTATGGCTACACCTTC.